These 26 T cell receptor beta chains came from one sample sequenced in a study of OX40 agonist ivuxolimab in advanced cancers. TCRdb's table, derived via immunoSEQ multiplex PCR, lists solely in-frame clones and lacks some. This sample carries approximately 50,000 clones, 70% to 85% of them seen once, and the ten largest clones take 3.9%. Specimen: CD4+ or CD8+ T cells sorted from blood, collected in a trial of the OX40 agonist ivuxolimab. The origin of the receptors is an adult with an advanced solid tumor such as melanoma, head and neck, liver or kidney cancer.

This clone occurred a few times. The chain recombines TRBV28 with TRBJ2-7; D is perhaps TRBD1 (6 bases). There are 16 residues in the CDR3. Germline values: CDR1 MDHEN, CDR2 SYDVKM. Trimming took off 6 bases at V and 2 bases at J, with 20 bases between the two ends. The CDR3 region is CASSHPLGDITYEQYF. DNA of the CDR3: TGTGCCAGCAGCCATCCCCTTGGGGACATTACCTACGAGCAGTACTTC.

The gene calls are TRBV6-5 and TRBJ1-3; tentatively, D is TRBD1 (5 bases). V dropped 8 bases and J dropped 0 bases, with 14 bases sitting between them. This CDR3 comprises 15 residues. Germline CDR1 MNHEY, CDR2 SVGAGI. CDR3 in amino acids: CASGREGYSGNTIYF. Here the CDR3 DNA reads TGTGCCAGCGGCCGAGAGGGGTACTCTGGAAACACCATATATTTT.

This chain joins TRBV11-3 and TRBJ1-6, with D uncertain. The V end lost 4 bases, the J end lost 9 bases, and 10 bases lay between the germline ends. The germline V gene has CDR1 SGHNT and CDR2 YENEEA. This CDR3 contains 13 residues. In DNA form, the CDR3 reads TGTGCCAGCAGCTACCTAACGGGTTCACCCCTCCACTTT. Residues: CASSYLTGSPLHF.

The CDR3 is CASSEGREGYIQYF. The CDR3 region has the DNA TGTGCCAGCAGTGAGGGCAGGGAGGGTTACATTCAGTACTTC. The gene calls are TRBV2 and TRBJ2-4; TRBD2 matches 7 bases. The germline gives CDR1 SNHLY, CDR2 FYNNEI. The trim removed 3 bases at V and 8 bases at J, leaving 7 bases unmatched. This CDR3 contains 14 residues.

This clone was seen just once. The chain is built from TRBV6-5 and TRBJ1-2; no firm D call. The germline CDR1 and CDR2 sequences are MNHEY and SVGAGI. The CDR3 contains 14 residues. V shed 5 bases and J shed 3 bases, with 13 bases lying between them. For the CDR3, the DNA is TGTGCCAGCAGTCACGAGGAACGGGACTATGGCTACACCTTC. Amino acid sequence: CASSHEERDYGYTF.

V and J are TRBV7-2 and TRBJ1-2; D gene uncertain. The CDR3 is 13 amino acids. CDR1 SGHTA and CDR2 FQGNSA come from the germline V gene. Trimming left V 4 bases short and J 1 base short, with 7 bases between. The CDR3 reads CASSSDINYGYTF. As DNA, the CDR3 is TGTGCCAGCAGCTCTGACATTAACTATGGCTACACCTTC.

The chain uses TRBV18 and TRBJ1-2, with TRBD1 identical over 12 bases. The CDR3 totals 15 residues. CDR1 and CDR2 (germline): KGHSH, LQKENI. V lost 3 bases and J lost 3; bases outside the gene matches: 2. CDR3 in DNA: TGTGCCAGCTCACCGGGGACAGGGGGCGACTATGGCTACACCTTC. Protein sequence: CASSPGTGGDYGYTF.

CDR3 region: CASSYLGTDQETQYF. CDR3 DNA sequence: TGTGCCAGCAGTTACTTAGGGACAGATCAAGAGACCCAGTACTTC. The chain carries TRBV6-5 and TRBJ2-5, with TRBD1 identical over 7 bases. There are 15 residues in the CDR3. CDR1 is MNHEY and CDR2 is SVGAGI in the germline V gene. Trimming cost V 1 base and J 2 bases; bases outside gene matches: 4.

This clone was counted between two and nine times. This rearrangement joins TRBV19 to TRBJ1-2; D is possibly TRBD1 (6 bases). Germline lookup yields CDR1 LNHDA and CDR2 SQIVND (reference sequence). The CDR3 is made up of 13 amino acids. Trimming removed 6 bases at V and 4 bases at J, with 12 bases between. For the CDR3, the DNA is TGTGCCAGTAGACCAACGGACAGCTATGGCTACACCTTC. It translates to CASRPTDSYGYTF.

The chain combines TRBV6-5 with TRBJ1-1; 7 positions match TRBD1. This CDR3 is built from 13 residues. Germline CDR1 and CDR2: MNHEY and SVGAGI. After removal of 2 bases from V and 4 bases from J, the junction contained 1 base not matched to a gene. CDR3 amino acids: CASSYRDSTEAFF. For the CDR3, the DNA is TGTGCCAGCAGTTACCGGGACAGCACTGAAGCTTTCTTT.

The rearrangement joins TRBV21-1 to TRBJ2-2; TRBD2 was called by the table and not checked on the DNA. TRBV21-1 is deemed a pseudogene. The CDR3 is 17 residues long. The CDR3 DNA reads TGTGCCAGCAGCAAAGAAGGTATCGGGATAAACACCGGGGAGCTGTTTTTT. It translates to CASSKEGIGINTGELFF.

The chain joins TRBV7-2 to TRBJ1-1; tentatively, D is TRBD1 (5 bases). Trimming pared 5 bases from V and 10 bases from J, leaving 20 bases between. CDR3 size: 14 residues. Germline V gene lookup returns CDR1 SGHTA and CDR2 FQGNSA. The CDR3 DNA follows: TGTGCCAGCAGCCAACGAGAGGGGTGGTCGGTAGCTTTCTTT. Protein sequence: CASSQREGWSVAFF.

This rearrangement joins TRBV5-1 to TRBJ1-4, with a weak D call TRBD1 (5 bases). The CDR3 is 16 residues long. Germline assignment: CDR1 SGHRS and CDR2 YFSETQ. The V end was cut by 3 bases, the J end by 3 bases, with 15 bases between. This chain's CDR3 is CASSSDGGPPNEKLFF. CDR3 in DNA: TGCGCCAGCAGCTCGGACGGGGGACCTCCTAATGAAAAACTGTTTTTT.

The gene calls are TRBV6-5 and TRBJ2-2; D unresolved. From germline, CDR1 is MNHEY and CDR2 SVGAGI. Deletions cut 8 bases from V and 0 bases from J, with 4 bases between. This CDR3 contains 12 residues. CDR3 in DNA: TGTGCCAGCGGATCGAACACCGGGGAGCTGTTTTTT. As protein: CASGSNTGELFF.

The rearrangement links TRBV10-3 to TRBJ1-4; TRBD1 matches at 9 bases. V lost 4 bases to trimming and J lost 7 bases; unmatched junction nucleotides: 10. Germline V gene sequence: CDR1 ENHRY, CDR2 SYGVKD. The CDR3 spans 16 residues. The CDR3 DNA reads as TGTGCCATCAGTGGGGACAGGGCCGCTGTTGGTGAAAAACTGTTTTTT. Protein sequence: CAISGDRAAVGEKLFF.

This sequence joins TRBV7-9 and TRBJ2-2; TRBD2 agrees at 8 bases. The length of the CDR3 is 15 residues. After removal of 5 bases from V and 6 bases from J, the junction contained 8 bases not matched to a gene. CDR1 SEHNR and CDR2 FQNEAQ come from the germline V gene (reference sequence). As DNA, the CDR3 is TGTGCCAGCAGCCCCCCGGGGGGGGTAGCCGGGGAGCTGTTTTTT. It is translated as CASSPPGGVAGELFF.

The chain has TRBV18 and TRBJ2-1; 9 bases are shared with TRBD2. Germline CDR1 and CDR2: KGHSH and LQKENI. The CDR3 totals 16 residues. V dropped 3 bases and J dropped 7; count of bases not matched to a gene: 10. The CDR3 DNA sequence: TGTGCCAGCTCACCCAATGATATAGCGGGAGATAATGAGCAGTTCTTC. Translating it yields CASSPNDIAGDNEQFF.

The chain links TRBV2 to TRBJ2-3; TRBD1 matches 8 bases. Germline V gene data show CDR1 as SNHLY and CDR2 as FYNNEI. V dropped 5 bases and J dropped 2; count of bases not matched to a gene: 6. The CDR3 covers 15 residues. Written as DNA, the CDR3 is TGTGCCAGCAGTTCCCAGGGGGCGAACACAGATACGCAGTATTTT. Amino acids: CASSSQGANTDTQYF.

This chain uses TRBV7-2 with TRBJ2-7; D not resolved. CDR3 size: 15 residues. V was shortened by 2 bases and J by 6 bases, with 17 bases between the two germline ends. Germline V lookup: CDR1 SGHTA, CDR2 FQGNSA. CDR3 nucleotides: TGTGCCAGCAGCTTACAAGTTCTCACCCTAACCGAGCAGTACTTC. Its protein is CASSLQVLTLTEQYF.

This clone was seen a few times. The chain couples TRBV28 to TRBJ1-1, with D possibly TRBD1 on 5 matching bases. The CDR3 contains 12 residues. The ends were cut back, 10 bases at V and 0 bases at J, with 9 bases in the middle. CDR1 is MDHEN and CDR2 is SYDVKM in the germline V gene. CDR3 loop: CATGVMNTEAFF. The DNA of the CDR3 is TGTGCCACGGGGGTCATGAACACTGAAGCTTTCTTT.

This clone rates as medium-sized. This chain joins TRBV4-3 and TRBJ1-2; D is perhaps TRBD1 (5 bases). V shed 0 bases and J shed 8 bases, with 19 bases lying between them. Germline values: CDR1 LGHNA, CDR2 YSLEER. The CDR3 sequence is 16 residues long. The CDR3 bases are TGCGCCAGCAGCCAAGAAGGTTGGGTTGGGGGACGGGGCTACACCTTC. Translation: CASSQEGWVGGRGYTF.

The chain recombines TRBV18 with TRBJ2-3, with 13 bases aligning to TRBD2. Germline V gene lookup returns CDR1 KGHSH and CDR2 LQKENI. This CDR3 contains 16 residues. With V trimmed by 6 bases and J by 3 bases, 6 bases remained unmatched. The DNA of the CDR3 is TGTGCCAGCTCGCCCCTACTAGCGGGGGGGACAGATACGCAGTATTTT. It yields the protein CASSPLLAGGTDTQYF.

In nucleotides, the CDR3 is TGTGCCAGCTCACTAACGACAGGACAAAACATTCAGTACTTC. It translates to CASSLTTGQNIQYF. J is TRBJ2-4 and V is TRBV18; D might be TRBD1 (6 bases). V lost 4 bases, J lost 5 bases, and 12 bases lay in between. The CDR3 totals 14 residues. CDR1 and CDR2 from the germline V gene are KGHSH and LQKENI.

V gene TRBV7-9 combines with J gene TRBJ1-6, with 9 bases matching TRBD1. The CDR3 covers 16 residues. Germline trimming cut 5 bases from V and 3 bases from J; bases unmatched to any gene: 5. Per the germline V gene, CDR1 is SEHNR and CDR2 is FQNEAQ (reference sequence). The CDR3 here is CASSPRDRVYNSPLHF. The CDR3 DNA reads as TGTGCCAGCAGCCCCCGGGACAGGGTCTATAATTCACCCCTCCACTTT.

Judged by abundance, this clone is medium-sized (0.01 to 0.1%). The CDR3 region is CASSFLRGRITEAFF. CDR3 nucleotides: TGTGCCAGCAGCTTTCTTCGGGGGCGTATCACTGAAGCTTTCTTT. This sequence joins TRBV5-8 and TRBJ1-1, with D possibly TRBD1 on 6 matching bases. The CDR3 has 15 residues. Trimming pared 2 bases from V and 4 bases from J, leaving 15 bases between. Germline values: CDR1 SGHTS, CDR2 YDEGEE.

The J gene is TRBJ1-5, the V gene TRBV30, with D tentatively TRBD1 (5 bases). Germline lookup yields CDR1 GTSNPN and CDR2 SVGIG (reference sequence). CDR3 length: 14 amino acids. The germline V and J ends were trimmed by 4 bases and 1 base, with 11 bases remaining between them. The CDR3 coding sequence is TGTGCCTGGAAGGCGGAGGGGAGCAATCAGCCCCAGCATTTT. Translating it yields CAWKAEGSNQPQHF.